Listed below are T cell receptor beta chains from one sample, sequenced in a study of CD8 T cells in Susac syndrome. TCRdb used MiXCR to reprocess the immunoSEQ multiplex PCR reads, holding one entry per CDR3 protein. The data show 25,000 to 30,000 distinct CDR3 sequences, about 95% seen once. The specimen sequenced was CD8+ T cells from PBMCs. These receptor sequences come from a human donor in good health. Both conserved end residues are part of each CDR3. A D gene is named only where the DNA matches it firmly. Clone sizes are given selectively: once, few, many, or a class where the clone is expanded.

d_call	v_call	j_call	clone_size	cdr3_aa	cdr3_nt
NA	TRBV7-9	TRBJ2-7	NA	CAGSLVDPYEQYF	TGTGCCGGCAGCTTAGTCGACCCCTACGAGCAGTACTTC
NA	TRBV7-2	TRBJ1-2	NA	CASSRYMGAGYGYTF	TGTGCCAGCAGCCGTTACATGGGGGCCGGCTATGGCTACACCTTC
NA	TRBV20-1	TRBJ1-2	NA	CSARGAGRAYGYTF	TGCAGTGCTAGAGGTGCCGGACGGGCTTATGGCTACACCTTC
TRBD1	TRBV7-2	TRBJ1-6	NA	CASSPGTAYSPLHF	TGTGCCAGCAGCCCCGGGACAGCTTATTCACCCCTCCACTTT
NA	TRBV7-6	TRBJ2-7	NA	CASSLRLGVSYEQYF	TGTGCCAGCAGCCTACGGTTGGGGGTTTCCTACGAGCAGTACTTC
TRBD1	TRBV7-2	TRBJ1-6	NA	CASSLGRDRGLHPNSPLHF	TGTGCCAGCAGCTTAGGCAGGGACAGGGGATTACATCCCAATTCACCCCTCCACTTT
NA	TRBV7-9	TRBJ1-2	NA	CASSPGGGLYGYTF	TGTGCCAGCAGCCCGGGAGGGGGGCTCTATGGCTACACCTTC
NA	TRBV7-9	TRBJ2-7	NA	CASSPGDRGGYEQYF	TGTGCCAGCAGTCCAGGAGACAGGGGAGGGTACGAGCAGTACTTC
NA	TRBV6-6	TRBJ2-7	few	CASSEDFQPGLPFF	TGTGCCAGCAGTGAAGACTTCCAACCGGGACTGCCCTTTTTC
TRBD2	TRBV3-1	TRBJ2-1	NA	CASSRKGAAGALGEQFF	TGTGCCAGCAGCCGTAAGGGAGCAGCGGGGGCCCTCGGGGAGCAGTTCTTC
NA	TRBV6-2/TRBV6-3	TRBJ1-5	NA	CASSYRTARQPQHF	TGTGCCAGCAGTTACAGGACAGCCCGTCAGCCCCAGCATTTT
TRBD1	TRBV7-9	TRBJ2-7	NA	CASRPDRGPSYEQYF	TGTGCCAGCAGACCTGACAGGGGGCCATCCTACGAGCAGTACTTC
NA	TRBV29-1	TRBJ1-1	NA	CSVQVNTEAFF	TGCAGCGTTCAGGTGAACACTGAAGCTTTCTTT
NA	TRBV5-6	TRBJ2-3	NA	CASSLNGDTQYF	TGTGCCAGCAGCTTGAACGGAGATACGCAGTATTTT
NA	TRBV7-9	TRBJ1-4	NA	CASSFELTNEKLFF	TGTGCCAGCAGCTTTGAACTAACTAATGAAAAACTGTTTTTT
TRBD1	TRBV10-2	TRBJ2-2	NA	CASSAGTANTGELFF	TGCGCCAGCAGTGCCGGGACAGCGAACACCGGGGAGCTGTTTTTT
NA	TRBV2	TRBJ2-7	NA	CASSEGQLWAYEQYF	TGTGCCAGCAGTGAAGGTCAATTATGGGCCTACGAGCAGTACTTC
NA	TRBV12-3/TRBV12-4	TRBJ2-3	NA	CASSPRVQDSTDTQYF	TGTGCCAGCAGTCCCAGGGTGCAGGATAGCACAGATACGCAGTATTTT
TRBD1	TRBV25-1	TRBJ2-7	NA	CASSGTGLYEQYF	TGTGCCAGCAGTGGGACAGGGCTCTACGAGCAGTACTTC
TRBD2	TRBV7-8	TRBJ2-1	NA	CASSLGSGVYNEQFF	TGTGCCAGCAGCTTGGGTAGCGGGGTCTACAATGAGCAGTTCTTC
NA	TRBV20-1	TRBJ2-5	NA	CSAASIGYQETQYF	TGCAGTGCCGCCTCCATTGGTTACCAAGAGACCCAGTACTTC
TRBD1	TRBV10-3	TRBJ1-1	NA	CAISDLGGRTEAFF	TGTGCCATCAGTGATCTAGGGGGCCGGACTGAAGCTTTCTTT
NA	TRBV2	TRBJ2-7	NA	CASSRDRSSYEQYF	TGTGCCAGCAGTCGGGACCGGAGCTCCTACGAGCAGTACTTC
NA	TRBV13	TRBJ2-1	NA	CASSSSVDEQFF	TGTGCCAGCAGTTCATCGGTGGATGAGCAGTTCTTC
NA	TRBV9	TRBJ2-1	NA	CASSGFNEQFF	TGTGCCAGCAGCGGTTTCAATGAGCAGTTCTTC
NA	TRBV7-9	TRBJ2-7	once	CASSGGRSPGEQYF	TGTGCCAGCAGCGGCGGACGGTCCCCGGGCGAGCAGTACTTC
NA	TRBV6-5	TRBJ1-1	NA	CASSGGGVGNTEAFF	TGTGCCAGCAGTGGGGGGGGAGTTGGGAACACTGAAGCTTTCTTT
NA	TRBV12-3/TRBV12-4	TRBJ1-1	NA	CASTLTRGWTEAFF	TGTGCCAGCACCCTCACCAGGGGTTGGACTGAAGCTTTCTTT
NA	TRBV29-1	TRBJ2-2	once	CSVEGTNTGELFF	TGCAGCGTTGAGGGAACTAACACCGGGGAGCTGTTTTTT
TRBD1	TRBV12-5	TRBJ2-2	NA	CASGSGQGDTGELFF	TGTGCTAGTGGCTCGGGACAGGGGGACACCGGGGAGCTGTTTTTT
NA	TRBV11-2	TRBJ1-1	once	CASSLGGPNTEAFF	TGTGCCAGCAGTCTCGGAGGCCCGAACACTGAAGCTTTCTTT
TRBD2	TRBV20-1	TRBJ2-1	NA	CSAATSGGYNEQFF	TGCAGTGCGGCGACTAGCGGGGGTTACAATGAGCAGTTCTTC
TRBD1	TRBV14	TRBJ1-1	once	CASSRTGGKGAEAFF	TGTGCCAGCAGCCGGACAGGGGGCAAGGGAGCTGAAGCTTTCTTT
TRBD1	TRBV29-1	TRBJ1-1	NA	CSGRDSMNTEAFF	TGCAGCGGCCGGGACAGCATGAACACTGAAGCTTTCTTT
NA	TRBV10-3	TRBJ2-5	NA	CAISGGLQETQYF	TGTGCCATCAGCGGGGGGCTCCAAGAGACCCAGTACTTC
TRBD1	TRBV5-1	TRBJ2-5	NA	CASSGGQVEETQYF	TGCGCCAGCAGCGGCGGACAGGTGGAGGAGACCCAGTACTTC
TRBD1	TRBV4-3	TRBJ1-2	NA	CASSQNGQGIYGYTF	TGCGCCAGCAGCCAAAATGGACAGGGGATCTATGGCTACACCTTC
TRBD1	TRBV3-1	TRBJ2-7	NA	CASSRQGMVVSYEQYF	TGTGCCAGCAGCCGACAGGGGATGGTGGTCTCCTACGAGCAGTACTTC
NA	TRBV19	TRBJ1-2	NA	CASSNSGGGDGYTF	TGTGCCAGTAGTAATTCGGGGGGAGGCGATGGCTACACCTTC
TRBD1	TRBV3-1	TRBJ1-2	once	CASSQQQGKNGYTF	TGTGCCAGCAGCCAGCAACAGGGGAAGAATGGCTACACCTTC
TRBD1	TRBV12-3/TRBV12-4	TRBJ2-2	once	CASSPTGPNTGELFF	TGTGCCAGCAGCCCGACAGGGCCGAACACCGGGGAGCTGTTTTTT
TRBD1	TRBV27	TRBJ1-1	NA	CASSYPGQGITEAFF	TGTGCCAGCAGTTATCCGGGACAGGGTATCACTGAAGCTTTCTTT
NA	TRBV7-8	TRBJ2-3	NA	CASSSHRGFTDTQYF	TGTGCCAGCAGCTCTCACCGGGGGTTCACAGATACGCAGTATTTT
NA	TRBV7-9	TRBJ1-2	NA	CASSSTLLTRNYGYTF	TGTGCCAGCAGCTCTACCCTTCTTACAAGAAACTATGGCTACACCTTC